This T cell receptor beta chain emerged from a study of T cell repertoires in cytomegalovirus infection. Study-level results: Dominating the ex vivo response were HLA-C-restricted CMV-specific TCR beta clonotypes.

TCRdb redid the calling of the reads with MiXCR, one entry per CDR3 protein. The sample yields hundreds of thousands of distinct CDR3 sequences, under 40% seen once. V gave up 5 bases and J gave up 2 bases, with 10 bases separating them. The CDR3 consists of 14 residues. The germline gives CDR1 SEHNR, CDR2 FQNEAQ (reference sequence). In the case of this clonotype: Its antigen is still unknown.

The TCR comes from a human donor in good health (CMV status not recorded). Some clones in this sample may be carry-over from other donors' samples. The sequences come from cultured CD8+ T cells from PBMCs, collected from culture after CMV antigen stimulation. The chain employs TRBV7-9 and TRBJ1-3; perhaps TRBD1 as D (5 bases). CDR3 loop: CASSPEGPGNTIYF. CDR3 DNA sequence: TGTGCCAGCAGCCCCGAGGGGCCTGGAAACACCATATATTTT.